Below, 6 T cell receptor beta chains from the same sample are listed, as sequenced in a study of T cells in Graves' hyperthyroidism and ophthalmopathy. There were TCR beta CDR3 regions amplified from RNA transcripts. The HTBI primer set was used in a first-round RT-PCR of the TCR CDR3. TCRdb passed the multiplex PCR reads through MiXCR, listing each CDR3 protein once. The repertoire holds 550,000 to 800,000 distinct CDR3 sequences, with 17% as singletons. Specimen: blood. These receptor sequences come from a man in his forties or fifties with Graves' hyperthyroidism.

This clonotype was found a few times. This chain connects TRBV3-1 to TRBJ2-3, with TRBD2 matching over 7 bases. V dropped 8 bases and J dropped 0; count of bases not matched to a gene: 8. CDR1 and CDR2 (germline): LGHDT, YNNKEL (reference sequence). This CDR3 has 15 amino acids. The DNA of the CDR3 is TGTGCCAGCGGGAGGGCGCAAATAAGCACAGATACGCAGTATTTT. Translated, it gives CASGRAQISTDTQYF.

This clonotype was seen ten or more times. CDR3: CASSATGIVYGYTF. For the CDR3, the DNA is TGTGCCAGCAGTGCCACCGGGATCGTCTATGGCTACACCTTC. V and J are TRBV28 and TRBJ1-2; D ambiguous. The germline V gene has CDR1 MDHEN and CDR2 SYDVKM. The CDR3 is 14 residues long. V was pared by 5 bases and J by 4 bases, with 14 bases between.

The rearrangement uses TRBV7-2 and TRBJ1-4, with 7 bases aligning to TRBD1. Trimming cost V 5 bases and J 0 bases; bases outside gene matches: 21. The CDR3 covers 21 residues. Germline V gene sequence: CDR1 SGHTA, CDR2 FQGNSA. The CDR3 nucleotides read TGTGCCAGCAGCCCCGAGACAGGGATGTGTATTCCGTTATCAACTAATGAAAAACTGTTTTTT. Amino acid sequence: CASSPETGMCIPLSTNEKLFF.

The gene calls are TRBV5-6 and TRBJ2-5; the D gene is possibly TRBD1 (6 bases). Germline CDR1 is SGHDT and CDR2 is YYEEEE. The CDR3 extends over 17 amino acids. Trimming removed 4 bases at V and 6 bases at J, with 25 bases between. The CDR3 region is CASSPPLVQGMLQTQYF. CDR3 DNA: TGTGCCAGCAGCCCCCCGCTCGTCCAGGGGATGTTACAGACCCAGTACTTC.

The gene calls are TRBV6-1 and TRBJ1-2; TRBD1 might be the D (5 bases). V lost 4 bases to trimming and J lost 8 bases, with 23 bases between them. The CDR3 consists of 16 residues. Germline V gene sequence: CDR1 MNHNS, CDR2 SASEGT. The DNA for the CDR3 is TGTGCCAGCAGTGGTGGGGCTAATACTAACCTGGGGGGCTACACCTTC. Protein: CASSGGANTNLGGYTF.

The chain carries TRBV2 and TRBJ2-3; 11 bases are a match to TRBD2. Germline-derived CDR1 and CDR2 are SNHLY and FYNNEI. V gave up 3 bases and J gave up 8 bases; unmatched junction bases: 10. The CDR3 is 16 amino acids. The CDR3 loop is CASSETLAGGPGTQYF. In DNA, the CDR3 is TGTGCCAGCAGTGAGACGCTAGCGGGAGGCCCGGGTACGCAGTATTTT.